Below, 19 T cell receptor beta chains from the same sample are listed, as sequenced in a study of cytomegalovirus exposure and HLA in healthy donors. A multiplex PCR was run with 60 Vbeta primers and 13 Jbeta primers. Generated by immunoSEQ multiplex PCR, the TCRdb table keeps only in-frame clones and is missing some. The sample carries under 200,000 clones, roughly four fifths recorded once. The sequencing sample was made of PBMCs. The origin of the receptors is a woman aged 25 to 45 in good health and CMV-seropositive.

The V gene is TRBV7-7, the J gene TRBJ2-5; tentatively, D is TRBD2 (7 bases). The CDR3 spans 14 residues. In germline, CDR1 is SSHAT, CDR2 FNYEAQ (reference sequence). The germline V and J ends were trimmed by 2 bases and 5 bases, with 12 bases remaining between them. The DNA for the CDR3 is TGTGCCAGCAGCTTACGGGGGGCTGGGGAGACCCAGTACTTC. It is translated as CASSLRGAGETQYF.

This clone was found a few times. The CDR3 is CASSQESSGGNQPQHF. In DNA, the CDR3 is TGCGCCAGCAGCCAAGAAAGCTCAGGGGGCAATCAGCCCCAGCATTTT. The gene calls are TRBV4-1 and TRBJ1-5, with a tentative D call TRBD1 (6 bases). CDR1 is MGHRA and CDR2 is YSYEKL in the germline V gene. The CDR3 extends over 16 amino acids. The germline V and J ends were trimmed by 0 bases and 2 bases, with 11 bases remaining between them.

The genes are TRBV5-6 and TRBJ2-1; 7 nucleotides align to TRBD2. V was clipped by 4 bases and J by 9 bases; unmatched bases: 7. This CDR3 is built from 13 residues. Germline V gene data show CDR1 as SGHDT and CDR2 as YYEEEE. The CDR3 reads CASSPRLAGEQFF. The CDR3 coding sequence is TGTGCCAGCAGCCCCAGACTAGCCGGTGAGCAGTTCTTC.

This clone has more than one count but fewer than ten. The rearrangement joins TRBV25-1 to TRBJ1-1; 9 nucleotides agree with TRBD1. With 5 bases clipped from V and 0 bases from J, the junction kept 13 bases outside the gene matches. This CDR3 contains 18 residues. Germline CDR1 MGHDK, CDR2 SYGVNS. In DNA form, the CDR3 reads TGTGCCAGCAGTCCGGCTTTGACAGGGGGGGATATGAACACTGAAGCTTTCTTT. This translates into CASSPALTGGDMNTEAFF.

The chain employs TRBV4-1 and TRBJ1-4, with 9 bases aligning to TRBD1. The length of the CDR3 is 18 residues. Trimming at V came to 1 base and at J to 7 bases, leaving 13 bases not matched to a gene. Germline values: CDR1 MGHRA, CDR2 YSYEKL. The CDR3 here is CASSQAITFGTGTEKLFF. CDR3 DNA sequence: TGCGCCAGCAGCCAAGCTATTACCTTCGGGACAGGGACTGAAAAACTGTTTTTT.

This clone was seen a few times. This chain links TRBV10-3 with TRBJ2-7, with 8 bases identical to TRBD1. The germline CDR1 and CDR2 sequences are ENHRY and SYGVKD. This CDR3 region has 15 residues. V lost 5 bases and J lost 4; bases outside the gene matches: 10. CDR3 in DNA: TGTGCCATCAGTCAATTTCAGGGGGCGCGTTACGAGCAGTACTTC. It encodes CAISQFQGARYEQYF.

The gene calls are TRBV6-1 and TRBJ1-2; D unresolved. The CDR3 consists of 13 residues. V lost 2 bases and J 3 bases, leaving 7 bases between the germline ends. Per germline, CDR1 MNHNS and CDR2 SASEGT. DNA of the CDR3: TGTGCCAGCAGTGAATCAATAGACTATGGCTACACCTTC. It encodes CASSESIDYGYTF.

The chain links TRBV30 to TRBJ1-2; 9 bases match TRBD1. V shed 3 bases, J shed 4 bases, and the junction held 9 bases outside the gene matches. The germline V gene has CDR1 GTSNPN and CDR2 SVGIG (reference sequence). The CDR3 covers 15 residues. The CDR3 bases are TGTGCCTGGAGAGAAACAGGGGGCGCAGGCTATGGCTACACCTTC. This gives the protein CAWRETGGAGYGYTF.

The CDR3 here is CATERPEADTQYF. CDR3 nucleotides: TGTGCCACTGAGAGGCCTGAGGCAGATACGCAGTATTTT. The V gene is TRBV28, the J gene TRBJ2-3, with D unresolved. CDR1 and CDR2 from the germline V gene are MDHEN and SYDVKM. V was shortened by 10 bases and J by 4 bases, with 15 bases between the two germline ends. The CDR3 runs to 13 residues. Based on the CDR3 plus reference TRBV28 and TRBJ2-3, the full variable domain is DVKVTQSSRYLVKRTGEKVFLECVQDMDHENMFWYRQDPGLGLRLIYFSYDVKMKEKGDIPEGYSVSREKKERFSLILESASTNQTSMYLCATERPEADTQYFGPGTRLTVL.

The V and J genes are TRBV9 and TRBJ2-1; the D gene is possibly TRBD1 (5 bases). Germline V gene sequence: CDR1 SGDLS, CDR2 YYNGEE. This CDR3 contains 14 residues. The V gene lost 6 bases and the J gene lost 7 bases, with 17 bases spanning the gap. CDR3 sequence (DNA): TGTGCCAGCAACGACAGAGAGAGATTTAATGAGCAGTTCTTC. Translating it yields CASNDRERFNEQFF.

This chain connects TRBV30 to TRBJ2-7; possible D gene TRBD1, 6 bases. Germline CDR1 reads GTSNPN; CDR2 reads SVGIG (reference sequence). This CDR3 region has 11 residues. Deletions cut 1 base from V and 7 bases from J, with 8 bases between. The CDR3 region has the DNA TGTGCCTGGAGTGCACAGGGTGAGCAGTACTTC. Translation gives CAWSAQGEQYF.

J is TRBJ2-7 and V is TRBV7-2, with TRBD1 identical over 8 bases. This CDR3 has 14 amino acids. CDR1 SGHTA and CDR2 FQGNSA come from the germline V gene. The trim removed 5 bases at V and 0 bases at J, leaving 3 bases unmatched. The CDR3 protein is CASSVGQVSYEQYF. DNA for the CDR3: TGTGCCAGCAGCGTGGGACAGGTCTCCTACGAGCAGTACTTC.

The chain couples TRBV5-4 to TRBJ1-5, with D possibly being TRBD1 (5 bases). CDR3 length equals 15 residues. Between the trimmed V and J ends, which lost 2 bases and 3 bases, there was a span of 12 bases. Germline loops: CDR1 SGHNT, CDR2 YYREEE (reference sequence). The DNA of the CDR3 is TGTGCCAGCAGCTTTGGAGGGACTAACAATCAGCCCCAGCATTTT. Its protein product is CASSFGGTNNQPQHF.

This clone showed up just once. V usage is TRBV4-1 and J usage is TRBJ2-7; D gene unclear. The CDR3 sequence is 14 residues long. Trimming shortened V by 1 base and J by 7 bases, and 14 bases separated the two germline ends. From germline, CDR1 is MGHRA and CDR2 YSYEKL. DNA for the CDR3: TGCGCCAGCAGCCAAGTCTCGGCGGCTGATGAGCAGTACTTC. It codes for CASSQVSAADEQYF.

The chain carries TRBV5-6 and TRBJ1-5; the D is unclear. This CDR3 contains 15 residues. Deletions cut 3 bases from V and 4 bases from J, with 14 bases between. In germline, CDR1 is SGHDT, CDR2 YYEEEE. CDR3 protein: CASSSYRIQNQPQHF. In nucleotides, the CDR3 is TGTGCCAGCAGCTCGTACAGAATCCAAAATCAGCCCCAGCATTTT.

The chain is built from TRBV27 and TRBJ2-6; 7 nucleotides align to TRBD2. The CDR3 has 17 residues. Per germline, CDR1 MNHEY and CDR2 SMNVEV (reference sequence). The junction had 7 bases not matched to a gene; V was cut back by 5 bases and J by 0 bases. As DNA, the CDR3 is TGTGCCAGCAGTACCGGACTAGTCGGCTCTGGGGCCAACGTCCTGACTTTC. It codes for CASSTGLVGSGANVLTF.

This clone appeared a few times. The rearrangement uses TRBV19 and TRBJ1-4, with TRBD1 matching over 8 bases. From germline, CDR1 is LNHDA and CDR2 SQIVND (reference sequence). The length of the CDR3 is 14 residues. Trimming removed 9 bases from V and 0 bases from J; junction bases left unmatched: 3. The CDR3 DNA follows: TGTGCCAGCGCGGACAGGGCAACTAATGAAAAACTGTTTTTT. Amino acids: CASADRATNEKLFF.

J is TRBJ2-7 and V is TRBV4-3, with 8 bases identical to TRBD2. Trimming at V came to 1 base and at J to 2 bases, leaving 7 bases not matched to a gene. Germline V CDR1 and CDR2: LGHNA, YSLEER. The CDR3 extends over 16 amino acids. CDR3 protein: CASSQGRTGGTYEQYF. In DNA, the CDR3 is TGCGCCAGCAGCCAAGGGCGAACGGGAGGGACCTACGAGCAGTACTTC.

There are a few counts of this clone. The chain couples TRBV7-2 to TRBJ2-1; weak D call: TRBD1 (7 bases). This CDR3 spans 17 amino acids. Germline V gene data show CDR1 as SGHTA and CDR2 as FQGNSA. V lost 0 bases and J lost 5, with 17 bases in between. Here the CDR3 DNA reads TGTGCCAGCAGCTTAGCGGGGGTGACAGGGAGGAACAATGAGCAGTTCTTC. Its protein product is CASSLAGVTGRNNEQFF.